This T cell receptor beta chain was identified in a study of blood T cell repertoires in COVID-19. As for the study in general: Acute-phase and convalescent COVID-19 samples originated in the United States, Italy and Spain.

The V gene lost 3 bases and the J gene lost 4 bases, with 13 bases spanning the gap. CDR1 is SGHTA and CDR2 is FQGNSA in the germline V gene. The CDR3 totals 16 residues. Per the authors' pipeline: Nucleated cell number was recorded as an estimate derived from reference gene primer amplification. Generated by immunoSEQ multiplex PCR, the TCRdb table keeps only in-frame clones and is missing some. For V, J and clone size, that table is used; D and trimming come from the DNA. In the table there are about 120,000 clones, 80% to 90% of which are singletons. This clonotype was obtained from a human donor in a cohort sampled during active COVID-19. The chain combines TRBV7-2 with TRBJ2-6; weak D call: TRBD2 (7 bases). Sequenced sample: peripheral blood. Written as DNA, the CDR3 is TGTGCCAGCAGCTTGGGGGGGGGCACCGGGGCCAACGTCCTGACTTTC. It encodes CASSLGGGTGANVLTF.